A single sample is the source of the 14 T cell receptor beta chains below, sequenced in a study of T cell repertoires in cytomegalovirus infection. Which antigens these TCRs recognize remains unknown. TCRdb fed the reads into MiXCR, producing one record per CDR3 protein. The sample includes over 100,000 distinct CDR3 sequences, over 9% seen only once; the top ten take roughly 29%. Source material: PBMCs, sequenced either directly or after in vitro stimulation (not recorded which). These TCRs come from a human donor in good health (CMV status not recorded). Some clones in this sample may be carry-over from other donors' samples.

The chain combines TRBV7-9 with TRBJ2-7, with D uncertain. Trimming shortened V by 3 bases and J by 5 bases, and 8 bases separated the two germline ends. Germline V gene data show CDR1 as SEHNR and CDR2 as FQNEAQ (reference sequence). The CDR3 has 12 amino acids. This chain's CDR3 is CASSLGRDEQYF. Here the CDR3 DNA reads TGTGCCAGCAGCTTGGGTAGGGACGAGCAGTACTTC.

This clonotype occurred a few times. The V gene is TRBV5-4, the J gene TRBJ1-2; tentative D call: TRBD1 (5 bases). Looked up from germline, CDR1 is SGHNT and CDR2 is YYREEE (reference sequence). Trimming shortened V by 4 bases and J by 4 bases, and 20 bases separated the two germline ends. The CDR3 consists of 16 residues. The CDR3 sequence: CASSPGGGAPSYGYTF. CDR3 DNA sequence: TGTGCCAGCAGCCCCGGGGGAGGGGCCCCTTCCTATGGCTACACCTTC.

This clonotype was seen many times. J is TRBJ1-2 and V is TRBV12-3 or TRBV12-4; D gene uncertain. The CDR3 spans 13 residues. V lost 5 bases to trimming and J lost 7 bases, with 14 bases between them. CDR3 sequence: CASSGGIASGYTF. CDR3 in DNA: TGTGCCAGCAGTGGCGGGATCGCTAGTGGCTACACCTTC.

J is TRBJ2-3 and V is TRBV12-3 or TRBV12-4; 7 bases fit TRBD2. J lost 0 bases, V lost 5 bases, and 20 bases had no gene match. This CDR3 is 20 amino acids long. DNA of the CDR3: TGTGCCAGCAGTCCCTTCCAAGGGGTGCGGGACTACTCTAGCACAGATACGCAGTATTTT. As protein: CASSPFQGVRDYSSTDTQYF.

This clonotype occurred a few times. This sequence joins TRBV19 and TRBJ2-1; D call uncertain. The CDR3 has 12 residues. Per the germline V gene, CDR1 is LNHDA and CDR2 is SQIVND (reference sequence). The germline V and J ends were trimmed by 3 bases and 9 bases, with 9 bases remaining between them. CDR3 DNA: TGTGCCAGTAGTATGACACACGCTGAGCAGTTCTTC. This sequence encodes CASSMTHAEQFF. Full variable domain (missing parts from reference TRBV19 and TRBJ2-1): DGGITQSPKYLFRKEGQNVTLSCEQNLNHDAMYWYRQDPGQGLRLIYYSQIVNDFQKGDIAEGYSVSREKKESFPLTVTSAQKNPTAFYLCASSMTHAEQFFGPGTRLTVL.

This clonotype has ten or more counts. The rearrangement links TRBV6-6 to TRBJ1-4, with a weak D call TRBD1 (5 bases). This CDR3 comprises 13 residues. Germline values: CDR1 MNHNY, CDR2 SVGAGI (reference sequence). V shed 6 bases and J shed 7 bases, with 12 bases lying between them. CDR3 sequence (DNA): TGTGCCAGCAGCCTACCTAGGGGTGAAAAACTGTTTTTT. This sequence encodes CASSLPRGEKLFF.

This clonotype was seen repeatedly, ten times or more. The chain joins TRBV7-6 to TRBJ2-5, with unresolved D. Germline V lookup: CDR1 SGHVS, CDR2 FNYEAQ. The CDR3 has 13 residues. The V gene lost 5 bases and the J gene lost 6 bases, with 13 bases spanning the gap. CDR3 residues: CASSPGLGKTQYF. DNA for the CDR3: TGTGCCAGCAGCCCGGGTTTAGGGAAGACCCAGTACTTC. Combining the CDR3 with reference TRBV7-6 and TRBJ2-5 gives the whole variable domain GAGVSQSPRYKVTKRGQDVALRCDPISGHVSLYWYRQALGQGPEFLTYFNYEAQQDKSGLPNDRFSAERPEGSISTLTIQRTEQRDSAMYRCASSPGLGKTQYFGPGTRLLVL.

This clonotype was detected ten times or more. The gene calls are TRBV7-2 and TRBJ1-2; D not certain. V was pared by 7 bases and J by 6 bases, with 21 bases between. Germline V lookup: CDR1 SGHTA, CDR2 FQGNSA. The CDR3 spans 15 residues. The CDR3 spells CASKKGGPHPHGYTF. DNA for the CDR3: TGTGCCAGCAAAAAGGGAGGTCCCCACCCCCATGGCTACACCTTC.

This clonotype was seen repeatedly, ten times or more. The CDR3 DNA reads as TGTGCCAGCAGTAAACTCGGACTAGCGGGAGGGAAATTTTACAATGAGCAGTTCTTC. Encoded protein: CASSKLGLAGGKFYNEQFF. The V call is TRBV27, the J call TRBJ2-1; 15 bases fit TRBD2. Per germline, CDR1 MNHEY and CDR2 SMNVEV (reference sequence). CDR3 length: 19 amino acids. The ends lost 5 bases at V and 4 bases at J; junction bases unmatched: 12.

This clonotype appeared many times. The genes are TRBV6-6 and TRBJ2-7, with TRBD2 matching over 11 bases. The CDR3 covers 18 residues. With V trimmed by 6 bases and J by 0 bases, 13 bases remained unmatched. The germline gives CDR1 MNHNY, CDR2 SVGAGI (reference sequence). Written as DNA, the CDR3 is TGTGCCAGCAGAGGCGGACTAGCGGGTTTTCCGAGCTCCTACGAGCAGTACTTC. Translation: CASRGGLAGFPSSYEQYF.

This clonotype was seen more than once but under ten times. This chain joins TRBV4-3 and TRBJ1-3; tentatively, D is TRBD1 (5 bases). CDR3 size: 15 residues. The germline V gene encodes CDR1 LGHNA and CDR2 YSLEER. The ends were cut back, 0 bases at V and 2 bases at J, with 8 bases in the middle. The CDR3 reads CASSQDVGAGNTIYF. The DNA for the CDR3 is TGCGCCAGCAGCCAAGATGTGGGGGCTGGAAACACCATATATTTT.

This clonotype was seen ten or more times. The chain recombines TRBV28 with TRBJ1-1; TRBD1 might be the D (5 bases). CDR1 is MDHEN, CDR2 SYDVKM, per germline. Trimming left V 6 bases short and J 1 base short, with 9 bases between. CDR3 length: 13 residues. CDR3 coding DNA: TGTGCCAGCAGAGAGACAGCGAACACTGAAGCTTTCTTT. This encodes CASRETANTEAFF.

This clonotype has at least ten counts. The V gene is TRBV7-2, the J gene TRBJ2-2; D gene ambiguous. CDR3 length: 13 residues. Trimming removed 0 bases from V and 7 bases from J, with 6 bases in between. CDR1 is SGHTA and CDR2 is FQGNSA in the germline V gene. The CDR3 DNA is TGTGCCAGCAGCTTAGCTTGGGACGGGGAGCTGTTTTTT. Residues: CASSLAWDGELFF.

This clonotype was picked up many times. This CDR3 is CASSSTPDGVYEKLFF. The CDR3 region has the DNA TGTGCCAGCAGCTCTACCCCGGACGGGGTTTATGAAAAACTGTTTTTT. This sequence joins TRBV6-2 or TRBV6-3 and TRBJ1-4; D call uncertain. The CDR3 contains 16 residues. Trimming shortened V by 6 bases and J by 6 bases, and 20 bases separated the two germline ends. Germline V gene sequence: CDR1 MNHEY, CDR2 SVGEGT.